This TCR beta chain derives from a study of T cells in Graves' hyperthyroidism and ophthalmopathy. TCR beta CDR3 regions were amplified from RNA transcripts. Carried out on the TCR CDR3, a first-round RT-PCR used the HTBI primer set. TCRdb called the multiplex PCR reads again in MiXCR, with one record for every CDR3 protein. The sample shows about 380,000 distinct CDR3 sequences, approximately 15% of them seen only once. The sample holds many counts of this clonotype. Germline CDR1 reads SNHLY; CDR2 reads FYNNEI. This CDR3 region has 15 residues. Trimming stripped 2 bases from V and 4 bases from J, with 14 bases between.

The source material was blood. The TCR was taken from a man aged 25-45 years with Graves' hyperthyroidism that later progressed to Graves' ophthalmopathy. The chain couples TRBV2 to TRBJ1-2; no reliable D call. CDR3 loop: CASSEQRSGTYGYTF. CDR3 DNA sequence: TGTGCCAGCAGTGAACAGCGGTCAGGAACCTATGGCTACACCTTC.